The 28 T cell receptor beta chains listed next were all sequenced from one sample in a study of shared clonotypes between healthy human individuals. Here immunoSEQ multiplex PCR was the method, and the copy in TCRdb shows in-frame clones only, minus some. The repertoire holds about 2.2 million clones, about 93% seen once, with around 1.7% in the top ten. CD45RO-negative, CCR7-positively selected cells formed the naive CD8 fraction, excluding terminally differentiated effector memory CD45RA+ cells. Sequenced sample: naive CD8+ T cells from PBMCs. These receptors all come from a man in his late teens or twenties in good health. Some clones in this sample may be carry-over from other donors' samples.

CDR3 nucleotides: TGTGCCAGTAGTAGTTTGGAGACAGCCTTCTATGGCTACACCTTC. Amino acid sequence: CASSSLETAFYGYTF. V is TRBV19 and J is TRBJ1-2; D may be TRBD1 (5 bases). Germline V lookup: CDR1 LNHDA, CDR2 SQIVND (reference sequence). This CDR3 spans 15 amino acids. V was cut by 4 bases and J by 4 bases, with 16 bases left in between.

Details on this clone: Distinct nucleotide sequences in the sample also encode this CDR3. The chain recombines TRBV9 with TRBJ2-7; D possibly corresponds to TRBD2 (5 bases). V was shortened by 3 bases and J by 3 bases, with 10 bases between the two germline ends. The CDR3 is 13 residues long. CDR1 is SGDLS and CDR2 is YYNGEE in the germline V gene. The CDR3 nucleotides are TGTGCCAGCAGCGATGGTGGGAGCTACGAGCAGTACTTC. Protein product: CASSDGGSYEQYF.

This chain links TRBV27 with TRBJ1-2; no clear D. V gave up 3 bases and J gave up 0 bases, with 11 bases separating them. The CDR3 spans 15 residues. Germline CDR1 MNHEY, CDR2 SMNVEV (reference sequence). The DNA for the CDR3 is TGTGCCAGCAGTTTCAACAGCGTCCCTAACTATGGCTACACCTTC. This codes for CASSFNSVPNYGYTF.

As for this clone: Other nucleotide sequences from this sample produce the same CDR3. This rearrangement joins TRBV7-9 to TRBJ2-7, with D unresolved. Germline V gene sequence: CDR1 SEHNR, CDR2 FQNEAQ (reference sequence). CDR3 length equals 13 residues. V was shortened by 1 base and J by 3 bases, with 7 bases between the two germline ends. The CDR3 DNA is TGTGCCAGCAGCTTAGGCGACCGCTACGAGCAGTACTTC. Translation gives CASSLGDRYEQYF.

On this clone itself: Its ends do not fully match the called genes, so a read error is possible. The gene calls are TRBV10-2 and TRBJ2-2; 8 positions match TRBD1. CDR3 length: 17 amino acids. The germline gives CDR1 WSHSY, CDR2 SAAADI. Here the CDR3 DNA reads TGCGCCAGCAATGAGGGGCCGGGACAGGTGAACACCGGGGAGCTGTTTTTT. Protein: CASNEGPGQVNTGELFF.

The J gene is TRBJ1-3, the V gene TRBV7-6, with D perhaps matching TRBD1 (5 bases). Deletions cut 6 bases from V and 0 bases from J, with 12 bases between. Looked up from germline, CDR1 is SGHVS and CDR2 is FNYEAQ. The CDR3 has 15 amino acids. This chain's CDR3 is CASREGPHSGNTIYF. The CDR3 DNA sequence: TGTGCCAGCAGAGAGGGACCGCACTCTGGAAACACCATATATTTT.

This clone was observed a single time. The chain links TRBV10-3 to TRBJ1-3; the D gene is possibly TRBD1 (6 bases). The germline V and J ends were trimmed by 2 bases and 8 bases, with 16 bases remaining between them. Germline V lookup: CDR1 ENHRY, CDR2 SYGVKD. The CDR3 covers 15 residues. Written as DNA, the CDR3 is TGTGCCATCAGTGAGCCCAACCAAGGGGGGGACACCATATATTTT. Translated, it gives CAISEPNQGGDTIYF.

Concerning this clone: This sample also contains other DNA sequences that code for the same CDR3. The rearrangement joins TRBV5-4 to TRBJ2-2; D call uncertain. Trimming took 0 bases from V and 1 from J, leaving 7 bases between them. There are 15 residues in the CDR3. CDR1 and CDR2 (germline): SGHNT, YYREEE (reference sequence). The CDR3 sequence is CASSLGQLNTGELFF. CDR3 in DNA: TGTGCCAGCAGCTTGGGCCAGCTGAACACCGGGGAGCTGTTTTTT.

This clone was counted a single time. The V and J genes are TRBV7-8 and TRBJ2-1, with D tentatively TRBD1 or TRBD2 (5 bases each). CDR1 SGHVS and CDR2 FQNEAQ come from the germline V gene. The CDR3 loop spans 18 amino acids. V gave up 1 base and J gave up 0 bases, with 16 bases separating them. CDR3: CASSLGGAAPSSYNEQFF. Here the CDR3 DNA reads TGTGCCAGCAGCTTAGGAGGGGCCGCCCCTAGCTCCTACAATGAGCAGTTCTTC.

About this clone itself: Other DNA sequences in the same sample also yield this CDR3. The chain couples TRBV28 to TRBJ2-7; D is uncertain. Germline CDR1 is MDHEN and CDR2 is SYDVKM. V shed 5 bases and J shed 1 base, with 6 bases lying between them. The CDR3 is 12 residues long. CDR3 coding DNA: TGTGCCAGCAGTCCCCGTTCCTACGAGCAGTACTTC. This codes for CASSPRSYEQYF.

This chain links TRBV5-5 with TRBJ1-5, with no clear D. Trimming removed 6 bases from V and 0 bases from J, with 13 bases in between. CDR3 length equals 15 residues. CDR1 is SGHKS, CDR2 YYEKEE, per germline (reference sequence). The CDR3 spells CASTTSGYSNQPQHF. As DNA, the CDR3 is TGTGCCAGCACAACGAGCGGTTATAGCAATCAGCCCCAGCATTTT.

V usage is TRBV27 and J usage is TRBJ2-7, with TRBD2 matching over 8 bases. CDR3 length: 16 amino acids. J was trimmed by 5 bases and V by 5 bases; bases with no gene match: 14. CDR1 is MNHEY and CDR2 is SMNVEV in the germline V gene (reference sequence). The CDR3 is CASSISGTSMFHEQYF. The CDR3 DNA is TGTGCCAGCAGTATCTCCGGGACTAGTATGTTCCACGAGCAGTACTTC.

This chain uses TRBV28 with TRBJ1-4, with D tentatively TRBD1 (6 bases). The CDR3 totals 16 residues. CDR1 is MDHEN, CDR2 SYDVKM, per germline. V lost 2 bases, J lost 7 bases, and 17 bases lay in between. The CDR3 bases are TGTGCCAGCAGTTTACGGGGGGCGCTAGTCGGTGAAAAACTGTTTTTT. This gives the protein CASSLRGALVGEKLFF.

This chain links TRBV19 with TRBJ1-1, with 10 positions matching TRBD1. V was clipped by 5 bases and J by 6 bases; unmatched bases: 9. The germline gives CDR1 LNHDA, CDR2 SQIVND (reference sequence). This CDR3 region has 15 residues. The CDR3 region has the DNA TGTGCCAGTAGTGGGAGGACAGGGGGAATCCCTGAAGCTTTCTTT. Its translation: CASSGRTGGIPEAFF.

With respect to this clone: Other DNA variants within this sample encode the same CDR3. The rearrangement links TRBV7-6 to TRBJ2-7; TRBD1 matches at 8 bases. With 5 bases clipped from V and 1 base from J, the junction kept 4 bases outside the gene matches. The CDR3 runs 14 residues. The germline V gene encodes CDR1 SGHVS and CDR2 FNYEAQ. CDR3 amino acids: CASSPRTGSYEQYF. The DNA for the CDR3 is TGTGCCAGCAGCCCTAGGACAGGGTCCTACGAGCAGTACTTC.

The rearrangement links TRBV29-1 to TRBJ1-2; D gene uncertain. CDR1 and CDR2 (germline): SQVTM, ANQGSEA. The ends were cut back, 5 bases at V and 2 bases at J, with 9 bases in the middle. The CDR3 runs to 12 residues. CDR3 residues: CSVWLANYGYTF. The CDR3 DNA reads as TGCAGCGTTTGGCTGGCAAACTATGGCTACACCTTC.

The chain is built from TRBV5-6 and TRBJ2-5; no reliable D call. In germline, CDR1 is SGHDT, CDR2 YYEEEE. Trimming stripped 6 bases from V and 5 bases from J, with 11 bases between. CDR3 length: 12 amino acids. This chain's CDR3 is CASKGNRETQYF. The CDR3 DNA reads TGTGCCAGCAAAGGGAATCGGGAGACCCAGTACTTC.

This clone was found once. V usage is TRBV27 and J usage is TRBJ1-2, with D perhaps TRBD1 (6 bases). The CDR3 is 17 amino acids. Germline V gene data show CDR1 as MNHEY and CDR2 as SMNVEV (reference sequence). With 5 bases removed from V and 0 bases from J, the gap between germline ends came to 19 bases. CDR3: CASSLRAGARANYGYTF. The CDR3 bases are TGTGCCAGCAGTCTCCGGGCGGGGGCTCGAGCTAACTATGGCTACACCTTC.

The genes are TRBV27 and TRBJ2-7; D is ambiguous. Trimming stripped 5 bases from V and 3 bases from J, with 17 bases between. Germline V CDR1 and CDR2: MNHEY, SMNVEV (reference sequence). This CDR3 is built from 15 residues. CDR3 amino acids: CASSPHRVNYYEQYF. As DNA, the CDR3 is TGTGCCAGCAGTCCCCATCGGGTAAATTACTACGAGCAGTACTTC.

The chain employs TRBV30 and TRBJ1-2; D might be TRBD1 (6 bases). Germline-derived CDR1 and CDR2 are GTSNPN and SVGIG (reference sequence). V dropped 2 bases and J dropped 8 bases, with 18 bases sitting between them. The CDR3 sequence is 14 residues long. The CDR3 spells CAWSLIRQAEGYTF. The CDR3 nucleotides read TGTGCCTGGAGTCTAATTCGACAGGCGGAGGGCTACACCTTC.

The V and J genes are TRBV28 and TRBJ2-1, with D perhaps assigned TRBD1 or TRBD2 (5 bases each). Germline V gives CDR1 MDHEN, CDR2 SYDVKM. The CDR3 is 14 amino acids. Trimming left V 3 bases short and J 9 bases short, with 15 bases between. CDR3 loop: CASSFHRQRGEQFF. The CDR3, as DNA: TGTGCCAGCAGTTTTCATCGGCAGAGGGGTGAGCAGTTCTTC.

The chain couples TRBV9 to TRBJ2-2; 10 bases agree with TRBD1. Germline lookup yields CDR1 SGDLS and CDR2 YYNGEE. The CDR3 runs to 20 residues. V lost 4 bases and J lost 6; bases outside the gene matches: 21. CDR3 DNA: TGTGCCAGCAGCACACTTCGGGACAGGGGTAGCGCGCCGTCCGCCGGGGAGCTGTTTTTT. Its translation: CASSTLRDRGSAPSAGELFF.

This chain links TRBV9 with TRBJ2-2; maybe TRBD1 (5 bases). Trimming removed 0 bases from V and 0 bases from J, with 9 bases in between. The CDR3 is made up of 16 amino acids. In germline, CDR1 is SGDLS, CDR2 YYNGEE. Here the CDR3 DNA reads TGTGCCAGCAGCGTAGTCGACAGATCGAACACCGGGGAGCTGTTTTTT. It codes for CASSVVDRSNTGELFF.

The chain joins TRBV6-1 to TRBJ2-3; no definite D call. The germline V gene encodes CDR1 MNHNS and CDR2 SASEGT. V dropped 6 bases and J dropped 6 bases, with 13 bases sitting between them. The CDR3 covers 13 residues. CDR3 residues: CASRYGPRDTQYF. The CDR3 coding sequence is TGTGCCAGCAGGTACGGGCCGAGGGATACGCAGTATTTT.

The V and J genes are TRBV18 and TRBJ2-3; D not resolved. CDR1 KGHSH and CDR2 LQKENI come from the germline V gene. Trimming left V 4 bases short and J 6 bases short, with 17 bases between. This CDR3 has 15 amino acids. CDR3 nucleotides: TGTGCCAGCTCACGCTCCCTCGGGCAAACGGATACGCAGTATTTT. It specifies CASSRSLGQTDTQYF.

The rearrangement uses TRBV9 and TRBJ1-5; maybe TRBD1 (5 bases). Trimming stripped 0 bases from V and 2 bases from J, with 9 bases between. Looked up from germline, CDR1 is SGDLS and CDR2 is YYNGEE. The CDR3 runs 15 residues. The CDR3 reads CASSVEGQGNQPQHF. The DNA for the CDR3 is TGTGCCAGCAGCGTAGAGGGGCAGGGCAATCAGCCCCAGCATTTT.

The V gene is TRBV7-8, the J gene TRBJ2-7; the D call may be TRBD1 or TRBD2 (6 bases each). Trimming removed 5 bases from V and 4 bases from J, with 15 bases in between. CDR3 length: 14 residues. From germline, CDR1 is SGHVS and CDR2 FQNEAQ. CDR3 nucleotide sequence: TGTGCCAGCAGCGCGGCTACAGGGAGGTACGAGCAGTACTTC. It is translated as CASSAATGRYEQYF. Filled out from reference TRBV7-8 and TRBJ2-7, the complete variable domain reads GAGVSQSPRYKVAKRGQDVALRCDPISGHVSLFWYQQALGQGPEFLTYFQNEAQLDKSGLPSDRFFAERPEGSVSTLKIQRTQQEDSAVYLCASSAATGRYEQYFGPGTRLTVT.

The V call is TRBV9, the J call TRBJ2-3; D may be TRBD2 (6 bases). Looked up from germline, CDR1 is SGDLS and CDR2 is YYNGEE. CDR3 length equals 18 residues. The ends were cut back, 4 bases at V and 4 bases at J, with 25 bases in the middle. CDR3 sequence: CASSLSPGVGGFADTQYF. The CDR3, as DNA: TGTGCCAGCAGCCTCAGCCCGGGAGTGGGTGGTTTCGCAGATACGCAGTATTTT.